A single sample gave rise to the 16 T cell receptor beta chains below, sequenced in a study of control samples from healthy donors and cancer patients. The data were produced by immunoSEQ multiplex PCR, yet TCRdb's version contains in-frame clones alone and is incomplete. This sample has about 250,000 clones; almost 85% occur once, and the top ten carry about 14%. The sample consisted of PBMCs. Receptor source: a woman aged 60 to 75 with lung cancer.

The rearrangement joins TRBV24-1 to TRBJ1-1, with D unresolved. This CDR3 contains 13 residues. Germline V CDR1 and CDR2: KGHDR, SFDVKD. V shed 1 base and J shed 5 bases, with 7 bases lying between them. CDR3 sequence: CATSDFRGTEAFF. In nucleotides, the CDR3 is TGTGCCACCAGTGATTTTAGAGGGACTGAAGCTTTCTTT.

DNA for the CDR3: TGCGCCAGCAGCTTGGCTGGGCAGGGCTCCTACAATGAGCAGTTCTTC. Residues: CASSLAGQGSYNEQFF. The chain combines TRBV5-1 with TRBJ2-1, with D maybe TRBD1 (5 bases). With 0 bases removed from V and 0 bases from J, the gap between germline ends came to 10 bases. Germline assignment: CDR1 SGHRS and CDR2 YFSETQ. The CDR3 runs 16 residues.

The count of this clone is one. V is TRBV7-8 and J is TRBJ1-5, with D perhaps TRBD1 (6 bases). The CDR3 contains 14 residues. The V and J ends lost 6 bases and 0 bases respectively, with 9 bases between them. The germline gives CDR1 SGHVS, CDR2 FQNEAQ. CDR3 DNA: TGTGCCAGCAGACTGGGGGCTAGCAATCAGCCCCAGCATTTT. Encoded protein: CASRLGASNQPQHF.

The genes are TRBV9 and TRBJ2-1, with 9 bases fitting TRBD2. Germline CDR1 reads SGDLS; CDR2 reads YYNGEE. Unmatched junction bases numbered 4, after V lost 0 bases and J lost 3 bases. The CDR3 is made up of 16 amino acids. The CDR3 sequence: CASSVGGSGSYNEQFF. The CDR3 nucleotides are TGTGCCAGCAGCGTAGGGGGTAGCGGGAGCTACAATGAGCAGTTCTTC. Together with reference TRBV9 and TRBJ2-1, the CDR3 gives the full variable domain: DSGVTQTPKHLITATGQRVTLRCSPRSGDLSVYWYQQSLDQGLQFLIQYYNGEERAKGNILERFSAQQFPDLHSELNLSSLELGDSALYFCASSVGGSGSYNEQFFGPGTRLTVL.

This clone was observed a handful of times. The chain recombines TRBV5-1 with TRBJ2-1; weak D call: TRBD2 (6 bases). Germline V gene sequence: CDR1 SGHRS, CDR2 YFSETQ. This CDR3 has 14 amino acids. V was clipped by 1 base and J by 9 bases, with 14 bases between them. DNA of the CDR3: TGCGCCAGCAGCTTGCCCCCGGACGGGGGTGAGCAGTTCTTC. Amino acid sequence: CASSLPPDGGEQFF.

The CDR3 coding sequence is TGTGCCAGCTCACCCAAGGGACTAGCGGTCTCTGGGGCCAACGTCCTGACTTTC. Translation: CASSPKGLAVSGANVLTF. The rearrangement links TRBV18 to TRBJ2-6; 11 bases line up with TRBD2. Germline CDR1 reads KGHSH; CDR2 reads LQKENI. CDR3 length: 18 residues. Trimming took 3 bases from V and 0 from J; bases not matched to a gene: 4.

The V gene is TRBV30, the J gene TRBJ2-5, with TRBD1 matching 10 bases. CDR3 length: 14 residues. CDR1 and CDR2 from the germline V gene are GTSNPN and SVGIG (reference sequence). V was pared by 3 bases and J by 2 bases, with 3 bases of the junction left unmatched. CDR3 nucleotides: TGTGCCTGGAGCTCGGGACAGGGGCAAGAGACCCAGTACTTC. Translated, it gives CAWSSGQGQETQYF.

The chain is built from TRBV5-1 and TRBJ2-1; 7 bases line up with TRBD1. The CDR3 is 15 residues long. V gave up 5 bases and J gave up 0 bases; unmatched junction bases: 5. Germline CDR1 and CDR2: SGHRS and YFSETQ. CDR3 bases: TGCGCCAGCAGGCTACAGGGGCCCTCCTACAATGAGCAGTTCTTC. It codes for CASRLQGPSYNEQFF.

The CDR3 DNA reads as TGTGCCAGCAGCTTAAGCCAGGCCGGTACCGGGGAGCTGTTTTTT. It encodes CASSLSQAGTGELFF. This chain uses TRBV7-9 with TRBJ2-2, with unresolved D. This CDR3 comprises 15 residues. CDR1 and CDR2 from the germline V gene are SEHNR and FQNEAQ (reference sequence). The V end lost 2 bases, the J end lost 5 bases, and 12 bases lay between the germline ends.

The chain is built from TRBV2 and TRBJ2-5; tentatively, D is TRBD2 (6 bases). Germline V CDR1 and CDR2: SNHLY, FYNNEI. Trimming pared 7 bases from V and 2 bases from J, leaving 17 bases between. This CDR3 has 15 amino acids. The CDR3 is CASTQGGTHQETQYF. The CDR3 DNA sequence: TGTGCCAGCACCCAGGGCGGGACTCATCAAGAGACCCAGTACTTC.

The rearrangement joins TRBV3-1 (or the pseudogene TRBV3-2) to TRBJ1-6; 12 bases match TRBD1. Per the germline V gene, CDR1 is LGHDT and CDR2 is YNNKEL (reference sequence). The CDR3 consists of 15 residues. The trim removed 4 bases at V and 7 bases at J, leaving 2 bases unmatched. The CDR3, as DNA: TGTGCCAGCAGCCGAGGGACAGGGGGCAATTCACCCCTCCACTTT. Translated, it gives CASSRGTGGNSPLHF.

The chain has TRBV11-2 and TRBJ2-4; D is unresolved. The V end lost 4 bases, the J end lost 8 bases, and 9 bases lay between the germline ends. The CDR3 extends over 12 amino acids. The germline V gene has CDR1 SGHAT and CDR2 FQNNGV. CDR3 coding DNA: TGTGCCAGCAGCTCGTCACGAGACATTCAGTACTTC. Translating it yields CASSSSRDIQYF.

The CDR3 loop reads CASSLRDRGANYGYTF. The CDR3 coding sequence is TGTGCCAGCAGTCTCCGGGACAGGGGCGCAAACTATGGCTACACCTTC. The chain has TRBV2 and TRBJ1-2, with 10 bases that match TRBD1. The V segment lost 5 bases and the J segment 2 bases; nucleotides outside the gene matches: 8. This CDR3 has 16 residues. The germline V gene has CDR1 SNHLY and CDR2 FYNNEI.

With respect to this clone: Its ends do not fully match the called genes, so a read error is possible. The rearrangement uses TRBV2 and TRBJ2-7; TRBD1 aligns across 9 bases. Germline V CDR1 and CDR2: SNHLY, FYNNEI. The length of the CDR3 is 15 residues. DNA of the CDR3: TGTGCCAGCAGGGAAGGACAGGGGATTTCCTACGAGCAGTACTTC. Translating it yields CASREGQGISYEQYF.

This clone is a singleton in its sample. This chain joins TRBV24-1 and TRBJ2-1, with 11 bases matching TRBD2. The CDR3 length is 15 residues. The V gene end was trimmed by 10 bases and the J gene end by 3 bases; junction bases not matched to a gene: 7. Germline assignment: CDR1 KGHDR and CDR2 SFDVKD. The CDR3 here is CATGGTSGSYNEQFF. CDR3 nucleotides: TGTGCCACGGGCGGCACTAGCGGGAGCTACAATGAGCAGTTCTTC.

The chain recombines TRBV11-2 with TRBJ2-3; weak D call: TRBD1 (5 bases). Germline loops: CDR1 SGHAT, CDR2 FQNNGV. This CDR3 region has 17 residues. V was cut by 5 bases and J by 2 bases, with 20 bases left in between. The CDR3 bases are TGTGCCAGCAGCCCCCAGTACAGGCGAGACATCACAGATACGCAGTATTTT. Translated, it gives CASSPQYRRDITDTQYF.